This T cell receptor (beta chain) was captured by sequencing in a study of blood T cell repertoires in COVID-19. Study summary: In each case, the material was cDNA or gDNA derived from T cells, B-cell-depleted T cells, or PBMCs.

The CDR3 is 13 residues long. V was trimmed by 5 bases and J by 5 bases, leaving 10 bases between them. Using immunoSEQ multiplex PCR, the repertoire was profiled, and TCRdb retains in-frame clones only, with some absent. The data hold about 160,000 clones, with roughly 84% observed a single time. The chain uses TRBV12-3 or TRBV12-4 and TRBJ1-5; D not certain. This sequence originates from a woman in her sixties with acute or convalescent COVID-19. Sequenced sample: peripheral blood. CDR3 nucleotides: TGTGCCAGCAGTCAGAGGTCTGATCAGCCCCAGCATTTT. This encodes CASSQRSDQPQHF.